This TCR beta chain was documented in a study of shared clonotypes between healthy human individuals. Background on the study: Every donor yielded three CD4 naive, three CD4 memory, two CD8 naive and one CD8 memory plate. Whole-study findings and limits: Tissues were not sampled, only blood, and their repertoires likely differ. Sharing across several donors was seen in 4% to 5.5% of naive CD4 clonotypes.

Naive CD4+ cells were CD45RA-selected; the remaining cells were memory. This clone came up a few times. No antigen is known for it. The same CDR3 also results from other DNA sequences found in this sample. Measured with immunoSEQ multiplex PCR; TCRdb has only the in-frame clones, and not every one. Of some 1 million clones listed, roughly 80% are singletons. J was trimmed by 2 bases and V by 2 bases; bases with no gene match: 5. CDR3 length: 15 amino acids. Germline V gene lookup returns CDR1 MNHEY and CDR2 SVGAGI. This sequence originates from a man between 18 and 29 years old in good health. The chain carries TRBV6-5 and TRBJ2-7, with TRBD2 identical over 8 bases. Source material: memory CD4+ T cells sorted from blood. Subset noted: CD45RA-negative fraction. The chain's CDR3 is CASSYRAGAPYEQYF. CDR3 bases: TGTGCCAGCAGTTACCGAGCGGGGGCCCCCTACGAGCAGTACTTC.